A selection of T cell receptor beta chains follows, all from one sample in a study of T cell repertoires in cytomegalovirus infection. One entry per CDR3 protein, called by TCRdb with MiXCR from the reads. The profile covers about 130,000 distinct CDR3 sequences, with roughly 32% appearing a single time and roughly 58% taken by the ten largest. Their antigens remain unidentified. The source material was CD8+ T cells from cultured PBMCs, sampled from culture after CMV antigen stimulation. These TCRs come from a human donor in good health (CMV status not recorded). Some clones in this sample may be carry-over from other donors' samples. Each CDR3 is given with its conserved first and last residue. The order of the fields is clone size, J gene, V gene, D gene, CDR3 DNA, CDR3 protein. D genes are given only for firm matches. Only some rows state a clone size, as once, few, many or a class for expanded clones.

-,TRBJ2-1,TRBV6-1,-,TGTGCCAGCAGTGATTTTAACATTGAGTACAATGAGCAGTTCTTC,CASSDFNIEYNEQFF
few,TRBJ2-2,TRBV6-2/TRBV6-3,-,TGTGCCAGCAGTTACATAGAAGTCCCCACCGGGGAGCTGTTTTTT,CASSYIEVPTGELFF
few,TRBJ1-4,TRBV4-3,-,TGCGCCAGCAGCCAAGATGGAGCGGGTGGGGTGGAAAAACTGTTTTTT,CASSQDGAGGVEKLFF
-,TRBJ1-6,TRBV4-1,-,TGCGCCAGCAGCCACCCAGGGAGCTCCTATAATTCACCCCTCCACTTT,CASSHPGSSYNSPLHF
few,TRBJ2-3,TRBV6-1,TRBD2,TGTGCCAGCAGTGAAGATGACGGGAGGACAGATACGCAGTATTTT,CASSEDDGRTDTQYF
-,TRBJ2-7,TRBV7-2,-,TGTGCCAGCAGCTTAGAACCAGGGGGGTCCTACGAGCAGTACTTC,CASSLEPGGSYEQYF
few,TRBJ2-1,TRBV6-1,-,TGTGCCAGCACCAGGGGCAGCTCCTACAATGAGCAGTTCTTC,CASTRGSSYNEQFF
few,TRBJ2-3,TRBV7-2,TRBD1,TGTGCCAGCAGCTTATTAAACAGGGGGGATACAGATACGCAGTATTTT,CASSLLNRGDTDTQYF
-,TRBJ2-3,TRBV2,-,TGTGCCAGCAGTGCCGGGCAGTCGAGCGCAGATACGCAGTATTTT,CASSAGQSSADTQYF
few,TRBJ2-7,TRBV28,-,TGTGCCAGCAGTTTATGGACTCCGAACTCCTACGAGCAGTACTTC,CASSLWTPNSYEQYF
many,TRBJ2-1,TRBV6-1,-,TGTGCCAGCAGTGAAGCAGATGGGGATTCAGTACTCCGCTACAATGAGCAGTTCTTC,CASSEADGDSVLRYNEQFF
many,TRBJ2-5,TRBV7-2,-,TGTGCCAGCAGCCCCGAAGGAGGTAGAGGGTACCAAGAGACCCAGTACTTC,CASSPEGGRGYQETQYF
many,TRBJ2-7,TRBV5-4,-,TGTGCCAGCAGCTTGGACGGGGGTTCCTCCTACGAGCAGTACTTC,CASSLDGGSSYEQYF
few,TRBJ1-4,TRBV27,-,TGTGCCAGCAGCGACGGGACGGCGTTTAATGAAAAACTGTTTTTT,CASSDGTAFNEKLFF
few,TRBJ2-3,TRBV19,-,TGTGCCAGTAGTATAGAGCTCGGGACTTCGGCTGGCACAGATACGCAGTATTTT,CASSIELGTSAGTDTQYF
-,TRBJ1-6,TRBV3-1,TRBD1,TGTGCCAGCAGCCAACCAACAACCGGGACAGATAGCTCCTATAATTCACCCCTCCACTTT,CASSQPTTGTDSSYNSPLHF
-,TRBJ2-1,TRBV27,TRBD1,TGTGCCAGCAGTTTATCGGGACAGAGCTCCTACAATGAGCAGTTCTTC,CASSLSGQSSYNEQFF
few,TRBJ1-4,TRBV4-1,-,TGCGCCAGCGGGACGGGCAGTGAAAAACTGTTTTTT,CASGTGSEKLFF
-,TRBJ2-3,TRBV10-3,TRBD2,TGTGCCATCAGTGATCCTAGCGGGGGCCGCGGGGATACGCAGTATTTT,CAISDPSGGRGDTQYF
-,TRBJ2-7,TRBV6-2/TRBV6-3,-,TGTGCCAGCACCAGGGCACCACCCTACGAGCAGTACTTC,CASTRAPPYEQYF
-,TRBJ2-7,TRBV27,-,TGTGCCAGCAGCGTAGACAGGACTGGCGACGAGCAGTACTTC,CASSVDRTGDEQYF
few,TRBJ2-3,TRBV7-6,-,TGTGCCAGCAGCTTAGGGAGTGGGGCCGGGACAGATACGCAGTATTTT,CASSLGSGAGTDTQYF
-,TRBJ2-1,TRBV12-3/TRBV12-4,-,TGTGCCAGCAGTTTCCTACAGTTGAGCTCCTACAATGAGCAGTTCTTC,CASSFLQLSSYNEQFF
-,TRBJ1-3,TRBV29-1,-,TGCAGCGTTGATGACAGGCCCTCTGGAAACACCATATATTTT,CSVDDRPSGNTIYF